This T cell receptor (beta chain) was documented in a study of T cell changes during pregnancy in multiple sclerosis. The data were produced by immunoSEQ multiplex PCR, yet TCRdb's version contains in-frame clones alone and is incomplete. The repertoire holds tens of thousands of clones, with over 90% as singletons. V gave up 5 bases and J gave up 3 bases, with 13 bases separating them. The CDR3 covers 15 residues. Germline values: CDR1 SGHTA, CDR2 FQGTGA. This rearrangement joins TRBV7-3 to TRBJ2-2; D not resolved. The receptor was isolated from a female donor with multiple sclerosis, enrolled in a pregnancy study. The sequences come from peripheral blood, collected in the third trimester of pregnancy. The CDR3 DNA sequence: TGTGCCAGCAGCCTAGACGTGAGAGACACCGGGGAGCTGTTTTTT. Its translation: CASSLDVRDTGELFF.